This T cell receptor (beta chain) emerged from a study of PD-L1 blockade in urothelial cancer. About the research overall: Each patient had 0 to 3 earlier chemotherapy regimens. Analyses were performed on blood at 3 weeks after treatment start (the second dose) and at 6 weeks.

Time point meaning: peripheral blood 6 weeks after treatment start. Patients had urothelial carcinoma that was locally advanced or metastatic. Profiling relied on immunoSEQ multiplex PCR, and the TCRdb table lists in-frame clones only, not all of them. The data contain 48,000 or so clones, around 80% of them singletons. This clone was observed a few times. Its cognate antigen is unknown. The study, taken as a whole, reports: Improved survival was predicted by pretreatment blood TCR clonality below the median.

This TCR came from an older man with urothelial cancer. This material consisted of PBMCs, taken around atezolizumab (anti-PD-L1) treatment.

In DNA form, the CDR3 reads TGCGCCAGCAGCCCCCGGGACACCCAGGGTGAAGCTTTCTTT. Its protein product is CASSPRDTQGEAFF. The chain has TRBV5-1 and TRBJ1-1; D is perhaps TRBD1 (6 bases). Trimming took 4 bases from V and 7 from J, leaving 17 bases between them. Germline V gene lookup returns CDR1 SGHRS and CDR2 YFSETQ. This CDR3 has 14 amino acids.